This T cell receptor (beta chain) was identified during a study of T cells after yellow fever vaccination. Points from the study as a whole: Overall, a small share of clonotypes was seen in both CD4 and CD8 compartments. A large majority of primary-vaccination clones showed up again after the booster (under 98% CD4, roughly 91% CD8).

This clonotype was seen a handful of times. Its antigen is not known. Conversion of TCR transcripts into cDNA relied on 5'RACE template switching, which added a universal primer site and UMIs. MiXCR, applied by TCRdb to the 5' RACE reads, yields one record per CDR3 protein. The data show 400,000 or so distinct CDR3 sequences, 9.5% to 13% seen once. V was clipped by 6 bases and J by 6 bases, with 14 bases between them. The CDR3 covers 14 residues. The sequence was obtained from a man aged 18 to 29 who received the YFV17D yellow fever vaccine. This chain joins TRBV12-3 or TRBV12-4 and TRBJ2-2; D remains unclear. This material consisted of PBMCs, taken on the day of the first yellow fever vaccination. As DNA, the CDR3 is TGTGCCAGCAGCCACGGCCGATCATCCGGGGAGCTGTTTTTT. Its translation is CASSHGRSSGELFF.